Presented here are 13 T cell receptor beta chains from one specimen sequenced in a study of T cell responses to AZD1222 COVID-19 vaccine. Profiling relied on immunoSEQ multiplex PCR, and the TCRdb table lists in-frame clones only, not all of them. The profile shows more than 85,000 clones, 91% of them singletons. Sequenced material: peripheral blood, taken on day 0 of AZD1222 vaccination. Receptor source: an adult in good health.

The chain carries TRBV30 and TRBJ1-1; the match to TRBD1 covers 12 bases. Germline assignment: CDR1 GTSNPN and CDR2 SVGIG (reference sequence). This CDR3 region has 16 residues. The V gene end was trimmed by 0 bases and the J gene end by 1 base; junction bases not matched to a gene: 3. The CDR3 protein is CAWSVRDRGPNTEAFF. The CDR3 DNA is TGTGCCTGGAGTGTACGGGACAGGGGGCCGAACACTGAAGCTTTCTTT. Filled out from reference TRBV30 and TRBJ1-1, the complete variable domain reads SQTIHQWPATLVQPVGSPLSLECTVEGTSNPNLYWYRQAAGRGLQLLFYSVGIGQISSEVPQNLSASRPQDRQFILSSKKLLLSDSGFYLCAWSVRDRGPNTEAFFGQGTRLTVV.

The gene calls are TRBV28 and TRBJ1-1; D may be TRBD1 (6 bases). Trimming cost V 7 bases and J 5 bases, with 17 bases left between them. The CDR3 is 14 amino acids. CDR1 and CDR2 from the germline V gene are MDHEN and SYDVKM. CDR3 DNA sequence: TGTGCCAGCACCCAAGGGGGTACGGCTACTGAAGCTTTCTTT. It encodes CASTQGGTATEAFF.

The chain recombines TRBV15 with TRBJ1-3; no firm D call. The CDR3 has 15 residues. Trimming shortened V by 4 bases and J by 2 bases, and 12 bases separated the two germline ends. From germline, CDR1 is LNHNV and CDR2 YYDKDF (reference sequence). CDR3 in DNA: TGTGCCACCAGCATTAGAAGGGTTACTGGAAACACCATATATTTT. It is translated as CATSIRRVTGNTIYF.

V usage is TRBV19 and J usage is TRBJ1-6; D is ambiguous. CDR3 length: 16 amino acids. V gave up 8 bases and J gave up 11 bases, with 25 bases separating them. The germline V gene has CDR1 LNHDA and CDR2 SQIVND (reference sequence). The CDR3 protein is CASLPRNQALTAPLHF. CDR3 nucleotides: TGTGCCAGTCTGCCCCGAAACCAGGCGCTTACGGCACCCCTCCACTTT.

This chain joins TRBV7-3 and TRBJ1-1; D unclear. Trimming pared 5 bases from V and 1 base from J, leaving 8 bases between. This CDR3 has 13 residues. Germline CDR1 reads SGHTA; CDR2 reads FQGTGA. This CDR3 is CASSPQGNTEAFF. The DNA of the CDR3 is TGTGCCAGCAGCCCGCAAGGGAACACTGAAGCTTTCTTT.

The rearrangement uses TRBV28 and TRBJ1-2; possible D gene TRBD1, 5 bases. V lost 2 bases, J lost 8 bases, and 12 bases lay in between. CDR1 is MDHEN and CDR2 is SYDVKM in the germline V gene. The CDR3 length is 13 residues. CDR3 sequence: CASSLGQGGGYTF. The CDR3 nucleotides are TGTGCCAGCAGTTTAGGGCAGGGTGGAGGCTACACCTTC.

The chain recombines TRBV28 with TRBJ2-7; no firm D call. Trimming removed 3 bases at V and 2 bases at J, with 14 bases between. The CDR3 is 15 residues long. Germline CDR1 is MDHEN and CDR2 is SYDVKM. Written as DNA, the CDR3 is TGTGCCAGCAGTTTCGTGGCTAGGAGCACCTACGAGCAGTACTTC. Protein: CASSFVARSTYEQYF.

V gene TRBV4-3 combines with J gene TRBJ2-5; the D call may be TRBD1 or TRBD2 (6 bases each). The CDR3 contains 16 residues. V lost 0 bases and J 2 bases, leaving 13 bases between the germline ends. Germline loops: CDR1 LGHNA, CDR2 YSLEER. The CDR3 coding sequence is TGCGCCAGCAGCCAAGATAGGGGGGATAAGCAAGAGACCCAGTACTTC. This gives the protein CASSQDRGDKQETQYF.

The CDR3 is CASSAGRVDGYTF. The CDR3 DNA sequence: TGTGCCAGCAGCGCGGGTAGGGTAGACGGCTACACCTTC. The chain uses TRBV7-9 and TRBJ1-2, with D hard to call. CDR1 and CDR2 from the germline V gene are SEHNR and FQNEAQ (reference sequence). Trimming stripped 5 bases from V and 8 bases from J, with 15 bases between. The CDR3 has 13 amino acids.

The chain is built from TRBV28 and TRBJ2-7; 14 nucleotides agree with TRBD2. Germline CDR1 reads MDHEN; CDR2 reads SYDVKM. CDR3 size: 16 residues. J gave up 3 bases and V 5 bases, and 6 bases lay outside the gene matches. This CDR3 is CASSPRTSGRYYEQYF. The CDR3 nucleotides read TGTGCCAGCAGTCCGAGGACTAGCGGGAGGTACTACGAGCAGTACTTC.

The chain combines TRBV9 with TRBJ2-2; 7 bases are a match to TRBD2. With V trimmed by 4 bases and J by 0 bases, 9 bases remained unmatched. CDR1 and CDR2 (germline): SGDLS, YYNGEE. This CDR3 contains 17 residues. CDR3 protein: CASSPLSGGSNTGELFF. The CDR3 nucleotides are TGTGCCAGCAGCCCCCTTTCCGGGGGGTCGAACACCGGGGAGCTGTTTTTT.

This clone occurred once. The genes are TRBV7-9 and TRBJ1-2; D is perhaps TRBD1 (5 bases). Germline lookup yields CDR1 SEHNR and CDR2 FQNEAQ (reference sequence). The CDR3 is 13 residues long. V gave up 1 base and J gave up 2 bases, with 5 bases separating them. CDR3 region: CASSLEGNYGYTF. Here the CDR3 DNA reads TGTGCCAGCAGCTTAGAGGGGAACTATGGCTACACCTTC. Supplemented by reference TRBV7-9 and TRBJ1-2, the full variable domain reads DTGVSQNPRHKITKRGQNVTFRCDPISEHNRLYWYRQTLGQGPEFLTYFQNEAQLEKSRLLSDRFSAERPKGSFSTLEIQRTEQGDSAMYLCASSLEGNYGYTFGSGTRLTVV.

The chain combines TRBV5-1 with TRBJ1-6; D not certain. Germline CDR1 and CDR2: SGHRS and YFSETQ. This CDR3 spans 13 amino acids. The germline V and J ends were trimmed by 5 bases and 8 bases, with 11 bases remaining between them. Written as DNA, the CDR3 is TGCGCCAGCAGAACAGAAGTAGATTCACCCCTCCACTTT. This translates into CASRTEVDSPLHF.